This record concerns one T cell receptor beta chain sequence. This entry belongs to a study of blood T cell repertoires in COVID-19. The assay was immunoSEQ multiplex PCR, and TCRdb's table has in-frame clones only and misses some. In the table there are about 260,000 clones, more than 75% of which are singletons. This CDR3 has 15 residues. Trimming stripped 5 bases from V and 2 bases from J, with 13 bases between. CDR1 SEHNR and CDR2 FQNEAQ come from the germline V gene (reference sequence). The specimen sequenced was peripheral blood. The chain couples TRBV7-9 to TRBJ1-3; D is perhaps TRBD1 (5 bases). The clonotype was recovered from a woman aged 40 to 50 who had recovered from COVID-19. The CDR3 DNA is TGTGCCAGCAGCACCCACGCAGGGACTGGAAACACCATATATTTT. Translation gives CASSTHAGTGNTIYF.